One sample yielded the 32 T cell receptor beta chains listed below, sequenced in a study of T cell responses to AZD1222 COVID-19 vaccine. Generated by immunoSEQ multiplex PCR, the TCRdb table keeps only in-frame clones and is missing some. The sample contains 160,000 or so clones, roughly 90% of which appear only once. The material sequenced was peripheral blood, taken 28 days after the second AZD1222 dose. These receptors all come from an adult who received the AZD1222 COVID-19 vaccine.

This clone was seen once. The genes are TRBV3-1 (or the pseudogene TRBV3-2) and TRBJ2-1; the D gene is possibly TRBD2 (5 bases). Germline assignment: CDR1 LGHDT and CDR2 YNNKEL (reference sequence). This CDR3 comprises 16 residues. Trimming cost V 4 bases and J 6 bases, with 19 bases left between them. CDR3 bases: TGTGCCAGCAGCCGTCGCGAAACGGGGTCGACCAATGAGCAGTTCTTC. Translating it yields CASSRRETGSTNEQFF.

The chain carries TRBV19 and TRBJ1-5; tentative D call: TRBD1 (6 bases). Looked up from germline, CDR1 is LNHDA and CDR2 is SQIVND (reference sequence). The CDR3 is 15 amino acids. V lost 5 bases to trimming and J lost 3 bases, with 14 bases between them. The chain's CDR3 is CASSWEAGDNQPQHF. The CDR3 region has the DNA TGTGCCAGTAGTTGGGAGGCAGGGGACAATCAGCCCCAGCATTTT.

The rearrangement uses TRBV11-2 and TRBJ2-5; D is uncertain. Germline V gene data show CDR1 as SGHAT and CDR2 as FQNNGV. This CDR3 contains 12 residues. Trimming removed 5 bases at V and 5 bases at J, with 9 bases between. The CDR3, as DNA: TGTGCCAGCAGCCCCGTTGCCGAGACCCAGTACTTC. Translated, it gives CASSPVAETQYF.

This clone was found a few times. The V call is TRBV24-1, the J call TRBJ2-2; 8 nucleotides agree with TRBD2. Germline loops: CDR1 KGHDR, CDR2 SFDVKD. The junction had 9 bases not matched to a gene; V was cut back by 2 bases and J by 8 bases. The CDR3 is 16 amino acids. The DNA of the CDR3 is TGTGCCACCAGTGATTCGACGGGGGGGCCAATAGGGGAGCTGTTTTTT. It codes for CATSDSTGGPIGELFF.

The J gene is TRBJ1-2, the V gene TRBV19, with D possibly TRBD1 on 5 matching bases. Trimming pared 5 bases from V and 4 bases from J, leaving 14 bases between. Per the germline V gene, CDR1 is LNHDA and CDR2 is SQIVND (reference sequence). The CDR3 extends over 14 amino acids. The DNA for the CDR3 is TGTGCCAGTAGTCCCAGCTGGCAGGGCTATGGCTACACCTTC. It codes for CASSPSWQGYGYTF.

For the CDR3, the DNA is TGTGCCAGTCATAGGGGGACAGATGAAGCTTTCTTT. Its protein is CASHRGTDEAFF. The chain links TRBV27 to TRBJ1-1; 7 bases map to TRBD1. V shed 9 bases and J 7 bases; nucleotides not matched to a gene: 8. The CDR3 has 12 residues. CDR1 is MNHEY, CDR2 SMNVEV, per germline (reference sequence).

The chain recombines TRBV4-1 with TRBJ1-1, with 8 nucleotides matching TRBD1. This CDR3 has 16 amino acids. Germline assignment: CDR1 MGHRA and CDR2 YSYEKL. V shed 3 bases and J 7 bases; nucleotides not matched to a gene: 13. CDR3 protein: CASSHRTGPDWGEAFF. The CDR3 DNA sequence: TGCGCCAGCAGCCATAGGACAGGGCCCGACTGGGGTGAAGCTTTCTTT.

The V call is TRBV5-1, the J call TRBJ1-6, with D unresolved. The CDR3 runs 16 residues. Germline V gives CDR1 SGHRS, CDR2 YFSETQ. Trimming removed 0 bases at V and 8 bases at J, with 15 bases between. CDR3 residues: CASSLDAGRVDSPLHF. CDR3 in DNA: TGCGCCAGCAGCTTGGATGCAGGACGGGTCGATTCACCCCTCCACTTT.

Only a few counts were recorded for this clone. The same CDR3 can be traced to other DNA sequences in this sample. The V gene is TRBV15, the J gene TRBJ2-7, with D unclear. Germline V CDR1 and CDR2: LNHNV, YYDKDF (reference sequence). This CDR3 is 13 amino acids long. With 5 bases removed from V and 0 bases from J, the gap between germline ends came to 8 bases. The CDR3 DNA follows: TGTGCCACCAGCCGCGAGTTCTCCTACGAGCAGTACTTC. It is translated as CATSREFSYEQYF.

The chain has TRBV5-5 and TRBJ2-7; D ambiguous. The V end was cut by 0 bases, the J end by 2 bases, with 9 bases between. The CDR3 contains 14 residues. CDR1 is SGHKS and CDR2 is YYEKEE in the germline V gene (reference sequence). The CDR3 coding sequence is TGTGCCAGCAGCTTGGAGGTCCAGGCCTACGAGCAGTACTTC. It specifies CASSLEVQAYEQYF. The full variable domain, with the rest looked up from reference TRBV5-5 and TRBJ2-7, is DAGVTQSPTHLIKTRGQQVTLRCSPISGHKSVSWYQQVLGQGPQFIFQYYEKEERGRGNFPDRFSARQFPNYSSELNVNALLLGDSALYLCASSLEVQAYEQYFGPGTRLTVT.

This clone was counted many times. The J gene is TRBJ1-2, the V gene TRBV29-1; 8 bases line up with TRBD1. Germline V gene lookup returns CDR1 SQVTM and CDR2 ANQGSEA. Trimming at V came to 3 bases and at J to 8 bases, leaving 8 bases not matched to a gene. There are 13 residues in the CDR3. The CDR3 sequence: CSVDRQGLGGYTF. CDR3 DNA: TGCAGCGTTGACCGACAGGGGTTGGGCGGCTACACCTTC.

The chain is built from TRBV25-1 and TRBJ1-6, with 9 bases lining up with TRBD1. The CDR3 is 18 amino acids. J gave up 0 bases and V 8 bases, and 11 bases lay outside the gene matches. Germline V lookup: CDR1 MGHDK, CDR2 SYGVNS. CDR3 bases: TGTGCCAGCTCACCCCTAGGACAGGGGAGCTCCTATAATTCACCCCTCCACTTT. Residues: CASSPLGQGSSYNSPLHF.

This chain links TRBV7-8 with TRBJ1-5; D is unresolved. Germline V gene sequence: CDR1 SGHVS, CDR2 FQNEAQ. This CDR3 spans 13 amino acids. V was pared by 2 bases and J by 1 base, with 3 bases between. DNA of the CDR3: TGTGCCAGCAGCTTAAGGAGCAATCAGCCCCAGCATTTT. Translation gives CASSLRSNQPQHF.

For this clone: Other DNA sequences in this specimen translate into the identical CDR3. This chain links TRBV5-4 with TRBJ2-3; 13 nucleotides line up with TRBD2. V lost 4 bases, J lost 2 bases, and 4 bases stayed unmatched. The CDR3 loop spans 16 amino acids. Germline assignment: CDR1 SGHNT and CDR2 YYREEE (reference sequence). The CDR3 nucleotides read TGTGCCAGCAGCCGAGGACTAGCGGGGGTCACAGATACGCAGTATTTT. Its translation is CASSRGLAGVTDTQYF.

V is TRBV20-1 and J is TRBJ2-7, with D perhaps TRBD1 (5 bases). This CDR3 has 12 amino acids. The V and J ends lost 3 bases and 7 bases respectively, with 13 bases between them. Germline CDR1 and CDR2: DFQATT and SNEGSKA (reference sequence). The CDR3 protein is CSASVDTVEQYF. DNA of the CDR3: TGCAGTGCTAGTGTGGACACTGTGGAGCAGTACTTC.

This clone was recorded only once. The CDR3 DNA reads as TGTGCCAGCAGCTTGGTCGGACAATCGTACAATGAGCAGTTCTTC. Translating it yields CASSLVGQSYNEQFF. The rearrangement links TRBV5-6 to TRBJ2-1; maybe TRBD1 (5 bases). The CDR3 contains 15 residues. Per germline, CDR1 SGHDT and CDR2 YYEEEE. V dropped 0 bases and J dropped 4 bases, with 11 bases sitting between them.

V usage is TRBV5-4 and J usage is TRBJ1-4, with D possibly matching TRBD1 (6 bases). This CDR3 comprises 15 residues. Germline V gene sequence: CDR1 SGHNT, CDR2 YYREEE (reference sequence). V shed 5 bases and J shed 6 bases, with 17 bases lying between them. DNA for the CDR3: TGTGCCAGCAGTGACCAGGGGATTAATGATGAAAAACTGTTTTTT. This translates into CASSDQGINDEKLFF.

The chain links TRBV30 to TRBJ1-5; D gene unclear. Trimming removed 5 bases from V and 0 bases from J, with 8 bases in between. Germline V lookup: CDR1 GTSNPN, CDR2 SVGIG (reference sequence). The CDR3 has 13 amino acids. CDR3 bases: TGTGCCTGGGCCCAAAATAGCAATCAGCCCCAGCATTTT. It is translated as CAWAQNSNQPQHF.

As regards this clone: A read error may produce the germline difference seen at one junction end. J is TRBJ2-7 and V is TRBV7-3; 7 bases match TRBD2. CDR3 length: 14 amino acids. CDR1 is SGHTA and CDR2 is FQGTGA in the germline V gene. Here the CDR3 reads CASSPGGPLRAVPF. CDR3 DNA sequence: TGTGCCAGCAGCCCGGGGGGTCCGTTACGAGCAGTCCCCTTC.

The chain employs TRBV5-1 and TRBJ1-2; possibly TRBD1 for D (5 bases). Germline V gene data show CDR1 as SGHRS and CDR2 as YFSETQ. CDR3 length: 16 amino acids. The germline V and J ends were trimmed by 3 bases and 1 base, with 16 bases remaining between them. The DNA for the CDR3 is TGCGCCAGCAGCTCTGGCTCCGGAGGGGATAACTATGGCTACACCTTC. Translated, it gives CASSSGSGGDNYGYTF.

Here the CDR3 DNA reads TGTGCCAGCAGTGAACGCGGACTAGAATACACCGGGGAGCTGTTTTTT. Translation gives CASSERGLEYTGELFF. The rearrangement links TRBV6-1 to TRBJ2-2, with 7 nucleotides matching TRBD2. With 2 bases clipped from V and 3 bases from J, the junction kept 6 bases outside the gene matches. The length of the CDR3 is 16 residues. Germline values: CDR1 MNHNS, CDR2 SASEGT.

Only one count was recorded for this clone. The chain links TRBV7-9 to TRBJ2-7; possibly TRBD1 for D (7 bases). Trimming took off 5 bases at V and 6 bases at J, with 20 bases between the two ends. This CDR3 region has 15 residues. In germline, CDR1 is SEHNR, CDR2 FQNEAQ (reference sequence). CDR3 nucleotide sequence: TGTGCCAGCAGCCCGAGGAGGGGGCGAGTTGGCGAGCAGTACTTC. Translation gives CASSPRRGRVGEQYF.

This clone was observed a handful of times. The chain is built from TRBV4-1 and TRBJ1-1; 8 bases align to TRBD1. The V segment lost 4 bases and the J segment 0 bases; nucleotides outside the gene matches: 10. The CDR3 extends over 17 amino acids. Germline V lookup: CDR1 MGHRA, CDR2 YSYEKL. This CDR3 reads CASSPAGQAFMNTEAFF. CDR3 coding DNA: TGCGCCAGCAGCCCCGCGGGACAGGCCTTTATGAACACTGAAGCTTTCTTT.

This rearrangement joins TRBV3-1 (or the pseudogene TRBV3-2) to TRBJ2-5; tentatively, D is TRBD1 or TRBD2 (5 bases each). CDR1 and CDR2 from the germline V gene are LGHDT and YNNKEL (reference sequence). This CDR3 has 15 residues. V was cut by 6 bases and J by 0 bases, with 14 bases left in between. CDR3 amino acids: CASSRDGTYQETQYF. The CDR3 DNA is TGTGCCAGCAGTCGGGACGGAACGTACCAAGAGACCCAGTACTTC.

The chain links TRBV19 to TRBJ2-5; D might be TRBD1 or TRBD2, each matching 5 bases. CDR1 is LNHDA, CDR2 SQIVND, per germline (reference sequence). With 8 bases removed from V and 2 bases from J, the gap between germline ends came to 15 bases. The CDR3 consists of 14 residues. The CDR3 region is CASGRGTQQETQYF. The CDR3 DNA follows: TGTGCCAGTGGGCGAGGGACGCAACAAGAGACCCAGTACTTC.

This chain links TRBV10-1 with TRBJ1-6; no definite D call. Trimming removed 9 bases at V and 0 bases at J, with 3 bases between. Germline V CDR1 and CDR2: WNHNN, SYGVQD (reference sequence). CDR3 length: 12 residues. CDR3 residues: CASSSYNSPLHF. CDR3 coding DNA: TGCGCCAGTAGCTCCTATAATTCACCCCTCCACTTT.

The chain carries TRBV9 and TRBJ2-2; D unresolved. Trimming shortened V by 0 bases and J by 5 bases, and 8 bases separated the two germline ends. Germline loops: CDR1 SGDLS, CDR2 YYNGEE. This CDR3 comprises 14 residues. The CDR3 region is CASSVGERTGELFF. CDR3 DNA: TGTGCCAGCAGCGTAGGCGAAAGGACCGGGGAGCTGTTTTTT.

This chain connects TRBV10-1 to TRBJ1-6; D unclear. CDR1 WNHNN and CDR2 SYGVQD come from the germline V gene (reference sequence). Trimming left V 10 bases short and J 6 bases short, with 10 bases between. This CDR3 has 12 residues. This CDR3 is CAIEQPNSPLHF. CDR3 nucleotide sequence: TGCGCCATAGAACAGCCTAATTCACCCCTCCACTTT.

The V gene is TRBV6-5, the J gene TRBJ2-5; either TRBD1 or TRBD2 may fit D (6 bases each). Germline-derived CDR1 and CDR2 are MNHEY and SVGAGI. The CDR3 totals 12 residues. With 5 bases removed from V and 4 bases from J, the gap between germline ends came to 8 bases. CDR3 DNA sequence: TGTGCCAGCAGTCCGGGGGCAGAGACCCAGTACTTC. Its translation is CASSPGAETQYF.

This chain uses TRBV7-2 with TRBJ2-5, with D unresolved. CDR1 is SGHTA, CDR2 FQGNSA, per germline. This CDR3 comprises 13 residues. V was shortened by 5 bases and J by 2 bases, with 9 bases between the two germline ends. CDR3: CASSNGPQETQYF. CDR3 coding DNA: TGTGCCAGCAGCAACGGGCCTCAAGAGACCCAGTACTTC.

V is TRBV19 and J is TRBJ2-3, with 8 bases that match TRBD2. The CDR3 loop spans 15 amino acids. Germline V gives CDR1 LNHDA, CDR2 SQIVND (reference sequence). V dropped 3 bases and J dropped 0; count of bases not matched to a gene: 2. This CDR3 is CASSISGSSTDTQYF. DNA of the CDR3: TGTGCCAGTAGTATCAGCGGGAGTAGCACAGATACGCAGTATTTT.

This clone was picked up one time. J is TRBJ1-2 and V is TRBV7-2, with 10 bases lining up with TRBD1. Looked up from germline, CDR1 is SGHTA and CDR2 is FQGNSA. The CDR3 has 15 amino acids. Trimming removed 1 base from V and 8 bases from J; junction bases left unmatched: 7. The CDR3 DNA sequence: TGTGCCAGCAGCTTAGTGGACAGGGGGGATTTCGGCTACACCTTC. Its protein product is CASSLVDRGDFGYTF.